These 8 T cell receptor beta chains were sequenced from one sample in a study of CD8+ T cells in alopecia areata. TCR sequencing used cDNA made by reverse transcription of extracted RNA. Measured with immunoSEQ multiplex PCR; TCRdb has only the in-frame clones, and not every one. The sample holds approximately 12,000 clones, 61% seen once. Peripheral blood and lesional scalp punch biopsies came from alopecia areata patients. What was sequenced was skin. The receptors derive from a human donor with alopecia areata.

This clone has only a few counts. This rearrangement joins TRBV9 to TRBJ1-1; no clear D gene. The CDR3 covers 14 residues. Germline CDR1 SGDLS, CDR2 YYNGEE. V was shortened by 0 bases and J by 8 bases, with 14 bases between the two germline ends. The CDR3 DNA is TGTGCCAGCAGCGTAGGAACGGGGTCCCGGGAAGCTTTCTTT. As protein: CASSVGTGSREAFF.

V and J are TRBV10-2 and TRBJ2-1; 7 bases align to TRBD2. V was clipped by 6 bases and J by 2 bases; unmatched bases: 10. This CDR3 is built from 16 residues. Germline V gene data show CDR1 as WSHSY and CDR2 as SAAADI. CDR3 nucleotides: TGCGCCAGCAGGGGTTATAGCGGGTTACCCTACAATGAGCAGTTCTTC. Translating gives CASRGYSGLPYNEQFF.

The J gene is TRBJ2-1, the V gene TRBV29-1, with D possibly TRBD2 on 7 matching bases. The CDR3 totals 12 residues. Germline V gene lookup returns CDR1 SQVTM and CDR2 ANQGSEA. V shed 6 bases and J shed 9 bases, with 15 bases lying between them. The CDR3 DNA reads TGCAGCGTCGGGGGCTGGGGGGGTGAGCAGTTCTTC. Translation gives CSVGGWGGEQFF.

This clone came up a few times. V gene TRBV5-8 combines with J gene TRBJ1-5, with D maybe TRBD1 (6 bases). Germline CDR1 is SGHTS and CDR2 is YDEGEE. The CDR3 is 15 amino acids. Trimming cost V 4 bases and J 1 base, with 12 bases left between them. This chain's CDR3 is CASSVDRISNQPQHF. The CDR3 DNA follows: TGTGCCAGCAGCGTAGACAGGATAAGCAATCAGCCCCAGCATTTT.

The CDR3 region is CASSYLGQANYGYTF. The CDR3 DNA reads as TGTGCCAGCAGTTACCTAGGGCAAGCTAACTATGGCTACACCTTC. The genes are TRBV6-5 and TRBJ1-2; D ambiguous. CDR1 MNHEY and CDR2 SVGAGI come from the germline V gene. This CDR3 spans 15 amino acids. The V end was cut by 2 bases, the J end by 0 bases, with 10 bases between.

The chain links TRBV29-1 to TRBJ1-2, with TRBD1 identical over 10 bases. The CDR3 covers 13 residues. The V segment lost 6 bases and the J segment 8 bases; nucleotides outside the gene matches: 9. Germline CDR1 reads SQVTM; CDR2 reads ANQGSEA. The CDR3 sequence is CSVLGQGDRGYTF. The DNA of the CDR3 is TGCAGCGTCCTCGGACAGGGGGATAGGGGCTACACCTTC.

This clone was recorded only once. The CDR3 DNA reads TGTGCCAGCAGCTTAACGAACAATCAGCCCCAGCATTTT. The encoded protein is CASSLTNNQPQHF. This sequence joins TRBV7-3 and TRBJ1-5, with D hard to call. Germline V gene data show CDR1 as SGHTA and CDR2 as FQGTGA. The CDR3 runs to 13 residues. Trimming removed 0 bases at V and 3 bases at J, with 3 bases between.

In this sample, this clone turned up a few times. The gene calls are TRBV30 and TRBJ1-2; D ambiguous. Germline-derived CDR1 and CDR2 are GTSNPN and SVGIG (reference sequence). V was shortened by 2 bases and J by 4 bases, with 8 bases between the two germline ends. This CDR3 contains 12 residues. CDR3 in amino acids: CAWSHRAYGYTF. In DNA, the CDR3 is TGTGCCTGGAGTCACCGGGCCTATGGCTACACCTTC.